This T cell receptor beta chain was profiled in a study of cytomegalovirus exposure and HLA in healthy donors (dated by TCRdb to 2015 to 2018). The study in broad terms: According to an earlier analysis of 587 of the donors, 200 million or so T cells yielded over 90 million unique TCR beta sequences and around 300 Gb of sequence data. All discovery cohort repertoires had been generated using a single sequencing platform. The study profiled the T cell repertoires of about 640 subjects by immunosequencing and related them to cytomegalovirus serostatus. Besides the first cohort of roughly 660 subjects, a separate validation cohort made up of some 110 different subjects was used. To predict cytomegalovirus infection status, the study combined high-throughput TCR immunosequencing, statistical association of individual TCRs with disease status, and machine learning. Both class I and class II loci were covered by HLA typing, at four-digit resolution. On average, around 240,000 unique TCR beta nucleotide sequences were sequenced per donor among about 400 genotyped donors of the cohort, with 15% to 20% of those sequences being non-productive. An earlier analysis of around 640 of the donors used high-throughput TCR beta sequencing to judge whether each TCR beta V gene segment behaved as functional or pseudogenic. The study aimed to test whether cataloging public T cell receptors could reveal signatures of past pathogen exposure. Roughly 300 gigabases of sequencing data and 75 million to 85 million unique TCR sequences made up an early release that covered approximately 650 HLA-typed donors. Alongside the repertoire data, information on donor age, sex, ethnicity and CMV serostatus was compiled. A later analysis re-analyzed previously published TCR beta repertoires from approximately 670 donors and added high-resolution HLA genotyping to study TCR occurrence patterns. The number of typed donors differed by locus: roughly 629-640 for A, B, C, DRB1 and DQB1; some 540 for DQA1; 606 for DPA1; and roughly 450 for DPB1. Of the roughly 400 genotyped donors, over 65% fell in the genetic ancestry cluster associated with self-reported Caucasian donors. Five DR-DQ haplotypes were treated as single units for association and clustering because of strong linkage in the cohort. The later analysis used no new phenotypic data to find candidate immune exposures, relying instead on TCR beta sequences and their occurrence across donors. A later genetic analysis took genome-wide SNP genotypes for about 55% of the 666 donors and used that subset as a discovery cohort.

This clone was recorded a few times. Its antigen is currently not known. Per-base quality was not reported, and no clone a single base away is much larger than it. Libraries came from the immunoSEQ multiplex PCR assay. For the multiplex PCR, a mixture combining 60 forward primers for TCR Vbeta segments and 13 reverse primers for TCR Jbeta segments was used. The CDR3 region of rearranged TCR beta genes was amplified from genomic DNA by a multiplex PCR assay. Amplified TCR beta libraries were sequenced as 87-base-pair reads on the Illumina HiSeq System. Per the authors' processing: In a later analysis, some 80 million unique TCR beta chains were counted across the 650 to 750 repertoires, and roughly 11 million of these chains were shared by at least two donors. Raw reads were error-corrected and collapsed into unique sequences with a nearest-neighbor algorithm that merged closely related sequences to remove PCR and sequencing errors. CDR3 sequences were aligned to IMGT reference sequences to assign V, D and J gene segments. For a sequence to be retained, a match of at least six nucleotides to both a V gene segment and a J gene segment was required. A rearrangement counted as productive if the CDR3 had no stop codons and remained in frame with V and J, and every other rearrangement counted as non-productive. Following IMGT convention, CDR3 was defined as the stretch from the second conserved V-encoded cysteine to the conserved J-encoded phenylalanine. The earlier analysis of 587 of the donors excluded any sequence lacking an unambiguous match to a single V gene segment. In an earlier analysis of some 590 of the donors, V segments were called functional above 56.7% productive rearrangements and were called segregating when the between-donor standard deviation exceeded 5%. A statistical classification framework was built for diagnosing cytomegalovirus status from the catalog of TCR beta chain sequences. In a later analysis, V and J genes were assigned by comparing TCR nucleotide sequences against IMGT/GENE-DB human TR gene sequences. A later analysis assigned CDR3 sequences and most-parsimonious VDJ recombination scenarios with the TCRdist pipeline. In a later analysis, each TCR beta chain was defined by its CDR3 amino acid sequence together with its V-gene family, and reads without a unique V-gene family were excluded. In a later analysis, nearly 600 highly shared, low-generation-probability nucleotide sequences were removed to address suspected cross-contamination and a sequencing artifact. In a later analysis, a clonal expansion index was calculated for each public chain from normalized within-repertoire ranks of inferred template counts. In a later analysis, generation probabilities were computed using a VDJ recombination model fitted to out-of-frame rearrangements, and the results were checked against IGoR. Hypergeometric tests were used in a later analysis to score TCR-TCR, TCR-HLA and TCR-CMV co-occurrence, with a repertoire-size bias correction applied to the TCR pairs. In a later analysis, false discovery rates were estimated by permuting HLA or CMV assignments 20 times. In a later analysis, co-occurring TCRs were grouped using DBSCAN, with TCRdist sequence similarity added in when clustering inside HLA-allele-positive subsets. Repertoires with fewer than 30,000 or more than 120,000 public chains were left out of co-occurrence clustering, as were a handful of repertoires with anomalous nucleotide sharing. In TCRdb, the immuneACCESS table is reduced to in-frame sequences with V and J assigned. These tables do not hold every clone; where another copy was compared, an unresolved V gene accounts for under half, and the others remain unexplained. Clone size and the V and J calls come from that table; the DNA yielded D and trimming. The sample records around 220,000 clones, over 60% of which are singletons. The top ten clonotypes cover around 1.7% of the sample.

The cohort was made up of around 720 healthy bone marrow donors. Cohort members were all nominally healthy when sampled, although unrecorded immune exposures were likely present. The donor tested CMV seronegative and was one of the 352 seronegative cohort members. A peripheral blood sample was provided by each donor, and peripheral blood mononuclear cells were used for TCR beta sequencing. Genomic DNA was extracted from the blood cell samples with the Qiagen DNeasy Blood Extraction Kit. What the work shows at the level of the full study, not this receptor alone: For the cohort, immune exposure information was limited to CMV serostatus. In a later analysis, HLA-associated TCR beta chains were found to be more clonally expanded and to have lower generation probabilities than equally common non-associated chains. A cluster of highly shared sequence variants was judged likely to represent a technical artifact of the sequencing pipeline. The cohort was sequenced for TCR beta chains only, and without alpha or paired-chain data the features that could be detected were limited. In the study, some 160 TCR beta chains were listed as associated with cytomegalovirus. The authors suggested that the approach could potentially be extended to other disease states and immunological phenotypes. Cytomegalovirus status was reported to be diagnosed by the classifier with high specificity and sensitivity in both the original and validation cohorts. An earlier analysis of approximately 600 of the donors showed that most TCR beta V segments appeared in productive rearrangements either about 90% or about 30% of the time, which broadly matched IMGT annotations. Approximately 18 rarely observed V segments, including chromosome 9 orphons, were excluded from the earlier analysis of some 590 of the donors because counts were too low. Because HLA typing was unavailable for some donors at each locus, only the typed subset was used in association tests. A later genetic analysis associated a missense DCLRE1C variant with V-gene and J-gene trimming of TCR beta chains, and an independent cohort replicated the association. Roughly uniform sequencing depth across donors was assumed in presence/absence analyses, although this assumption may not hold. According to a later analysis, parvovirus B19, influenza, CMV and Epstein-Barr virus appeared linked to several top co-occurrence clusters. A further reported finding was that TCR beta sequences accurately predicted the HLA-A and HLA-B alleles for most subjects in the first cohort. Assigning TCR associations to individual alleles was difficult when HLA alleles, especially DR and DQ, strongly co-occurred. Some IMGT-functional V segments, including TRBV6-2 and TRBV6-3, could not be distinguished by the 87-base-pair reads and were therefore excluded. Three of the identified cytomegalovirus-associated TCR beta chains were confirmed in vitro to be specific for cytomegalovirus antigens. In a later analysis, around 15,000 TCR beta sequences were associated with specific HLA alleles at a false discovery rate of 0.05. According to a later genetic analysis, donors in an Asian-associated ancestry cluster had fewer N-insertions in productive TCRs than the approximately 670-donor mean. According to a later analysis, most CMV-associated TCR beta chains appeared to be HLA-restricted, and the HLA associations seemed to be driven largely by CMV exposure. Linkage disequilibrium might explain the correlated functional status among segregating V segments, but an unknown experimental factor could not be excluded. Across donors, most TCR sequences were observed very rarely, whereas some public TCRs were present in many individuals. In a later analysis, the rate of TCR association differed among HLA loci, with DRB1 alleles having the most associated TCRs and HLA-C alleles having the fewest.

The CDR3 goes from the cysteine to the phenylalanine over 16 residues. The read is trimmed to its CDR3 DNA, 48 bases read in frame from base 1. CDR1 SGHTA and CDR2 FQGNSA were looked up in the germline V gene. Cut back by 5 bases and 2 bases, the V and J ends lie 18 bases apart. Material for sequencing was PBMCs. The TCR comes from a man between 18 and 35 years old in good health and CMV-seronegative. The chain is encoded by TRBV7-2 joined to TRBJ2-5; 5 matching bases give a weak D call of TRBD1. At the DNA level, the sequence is TGTGCCAGCAGCCCCCAACGACAGTCCCTACAAGAGACCCAGTACTTC. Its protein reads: CASSPQRQSLQETQYF.